This TCR beta chain was observed in a study of CD8 T cells in ankylosing spondylitis. This CDR3 comprises 15 residues. Germline loops: CDR1 LNHDA, CDR2 SQIVND (reference sequence). V lost 4 bases to trimming and J lost 2 bases; unmatched junction nucleotides: 7. Whole-study results and caveats: Significant enrichment of disease-linked clones was reported in matched ankylosing spondylitis synovial fluid. A TCR beta motif made of fewer than ten highly homologous variants seemed typical of ankylosing spondylitis blood.

Libraries of TCR beta came from quantitative 5'-RACE with molecular barcodes. MiXCR, applied by TCRdb to the 5' RACE reads, yields one record per CDR3 protein. The sample has about 320,000 distinct CDR3 sequences, 11% seen once. A word on this clonotype: As yet, its antigen is unknown.

The chain combines TRBV19 with TRBJ2-5, with 7 nucleotides matching TRBD2. Sequenced: blood, either unsorted or a sorted T cell fraction (not recorded which). The source of this sequence is a female donor with ankylosing spondylitis or in good health (not recorded which). The CDR3 DNA sequence: TGTGCCAGTAGTACATCGGGAGGAACACAAGAGACCCAGTACTTC. Its protein product is CASSTSGGTQETQYF.